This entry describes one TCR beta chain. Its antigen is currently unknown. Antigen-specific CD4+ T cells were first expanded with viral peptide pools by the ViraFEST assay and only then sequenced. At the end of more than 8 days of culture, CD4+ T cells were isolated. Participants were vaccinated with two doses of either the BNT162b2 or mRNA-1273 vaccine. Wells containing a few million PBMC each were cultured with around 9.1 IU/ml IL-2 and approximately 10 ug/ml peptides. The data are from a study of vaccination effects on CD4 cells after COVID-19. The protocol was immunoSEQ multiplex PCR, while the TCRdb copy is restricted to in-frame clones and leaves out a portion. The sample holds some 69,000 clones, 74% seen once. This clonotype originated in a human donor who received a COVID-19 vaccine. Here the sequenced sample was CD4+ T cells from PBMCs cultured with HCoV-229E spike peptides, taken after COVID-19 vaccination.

The CDR3 is CASSFMLGTGELFF. The CDR3 region has the DNA TGTGCCAGCAGCTTTATGTTAGGCACCGGGGAGCTGTTTTTT. The chain couples TRBV7-8 to TRBJ2-2, with D uncertain. The germline gives CDR1 SGHVS, CDR2 FQNEAQ. V was trimmed by 3 bases and J by 4 bases, leaving 9 bases between them. The CDR3 extends over 14 amino acids.